This T cell receptor (beta chain) was profiled in a study of cytomegalovirus exposure and HLA in healthy donors. A note on this clone: Its antigen is unknown.

The PCR made use of 60 Vbeta and 13 Jbeta primers. TCRdb's table, derived via immunoSEQ multiplex PCR, lists solely in-frame clones and lacks some. The top ten hold around 1.7% of the sample, which has some 270,000 clones, over 90% seen once. Study observations and caveats: Being productive about 90% or about 30% of the time was typical of most TCR beta V segments in an earlier analysis. Per a later analysis, HLA-associated TCR beta chains showed more clonal expansion than other, equally common TCR beta chains. A missense DCLRE1C variant was associated with V- and J-gene trimming of TCR beta chains in a later analysis, and an independent cohort replicated the association.

Regarding donors, all were healthy bone marrow donors. The germline V gene encodes CDR1 PRHDT and CDR2 FYEKMQ (reference sequence). The V end was cut by 4 bases, the J end by 6 bases, with 23 bases between. CDR3 length: 17 amino acids. The receptor was derived from a girl aged 2 to 9 in good health and CMV-seronegative. The specimen sequenced was PBMCs. V and J are TRBV13 and TRBJ2-3, with D possibly matching TRBD2 (6 bases). CDR3 nucleotide sequence: TGTGCCAGCAGCTCTGTCGGCGGGTTCGGGGGATCCGATACGCAGTATTTT. Its protein is CASSSVGGFGGSDTQYF.